Each of the 21 T cell receptor beta chains below was sequenced from the same sample in a study of Ad26.COV2.S vaccination and SARS-CoV-2 variants. Profiling relied on immunoSEQ multiplex PCR, and the TCRdb table lists in-frame clones only, not all of them. The sample holds roughly 140,000 clones; about nine tenths are singletons and the top ten take less than 6%. Material: peripheral blood, obtained after recovery from COVID-19. Receptors were obtained from a human donor who had recovered from COVID-19.

A remark on this clone: At one end, the junction sequence differs from germline, possibly due to a read error. The rearrangement joins TRBV7-2 to TRBJ2-5; perhaps TRBD1 as D (6 bases). CDR1 SGHTA and CDR2 FQGNSA come from the germline V gene. The CDR3 is 13 amino acids. The CDR3 spells CASSLNQNRAMDF. The CDR3, as DNA: TGTGCCAGCAGCTTAAACCAGAACAGGGCCATGGACTTC.

This chain links TRBV6-1 with TRBJ2-2; no clear D gene. CDR3 length equals 13 residues. The V end lost 3 bases, the J end lost 4 bases, and 6 bases lay between the germline ends. CDR1 and CDR2 from the germline V gene are MNHNS and SASEGT. CDR3 nucleotide sequence: TGTGCCAGCAGTGACAGGACCACCGGGGAGCTGTTTTTT. Translated: CASSDRTTGELFF.

The chain links TRBV5-1 to TRBJ2-6; tentatively, D is TRBD1 (6 bases). Trimming took off 4 bases at V and 0 bases at J, with 14 bases between the two ends. This CDR3 comprises 17 residues. CDR1 and CDR2 (germline): SGHRS, YFSETQ. CDR3 protein: CASSLGHPSSGANVLTF. In DNA, the CDR3 is TGCGCCAGCAGCCTGGGACACCCTTCCTCTGGGGCCAACGTCCTGACTTTC.

In its sample, this clone was seen a few times. The chain employs TRBV19 and TRBJ2-5, with D possibly being TRBD1 (5 bases). Looked up from germline, CDR1 is LNHDA and CDR2 is SQIVND (reference sequence). V shed 4 bases and J shed 0 bases, with 21 bases lying between them. The CDR3 runs to 18 residues. The CDR3, as DNA: TGTGCCAGTAGTACTCCAGGGCAGGCCGCAACATACCAAGAGACCCAGTACTTC. Its translation is CASSTPGQAATYQETQYF.

The chain joins TRBV6-5 to TRBJ1-1, with TRBD1 matching over 9 bases. V was clipped by 5 bases and J by 3 bases; unmatched bases: 7. CDR3 length: 15 amino acids. Germline CDR1 MNHEY, CDR2 SVGAGI. CDR3 sequence: CASSINRGRDTEAFF. CDR3 nucleotides: TGTGCCAGCAGTATCAACAGGGGGCGGGACACTGAAGCTTTCTTT.

This chain connects TRBV7-2 to TRBJ2-3; 8 nucleotides agree with TRBD2. CDR1 SGHTA and CDR2 FQGNSA come from the germline V gene. V gave up 8 bases and J gave up 6 bases; unmatched junction bases: 13. This CDR3 contains 15 residues. The CDR3 coding sequence is TGTGCCAGCGGGCGCGGGGGGCTGGCGGGGGATACGCAGTATTTT. Translation: CASGRGGLAGDTQYF.

The CDR3 loop reads CASSPDGQGGGPQHF. The CDR3 DNA sequence: TGTGCCAGCTCACCGGACGGACAGGGGGGTGGGCCCCAGCATTTT. The chain couples TRBV18 to TRBJ1-5; the match to TRBD1 covers 10 bases. Germline CDR1 KGHSH, CDR2 LQKENI. V lost 3 bases to trimming and J lost 9 bases; unmatched junction nucleotides: 8. The CDR3 sequence is 15 residues long.

This clone was recorded once. The chain recombines TRBV10-3 with TRBJ1-5, with 9 bases identical to TRBD1. This CDR3 comprises 14 residues. Germline lookup yields CDR1 ENHRY and CDR2 SYGVKD. The V gene end was trimmed by 6 bases and the J gene end by 5 bases; junction bases not matched to a gene: 5. The CDR3 region has the DNA TGTGCCATCAGCCAGGGACAGGGAGATCAGCCCCAGCATTTT. Translated, it gives CAISQGQGDQPQHF.

This clone was seen only once. The V gene is TRBV27, the J gene TRBJ1-1, with D unclear. Germline CDR1 is MNHEY and CDR2 is SMNVEV (reference sequence). V was shortened by 3 bases and J by 0 bases, with 8 bases between the two germline ends. The CDR3 extends over 14 amino acids. Written as DNA, the CDR3 is TGTGCCAGCAGTTTTCGGAGCATGAACACTGAAGCTTTCTTT. Amino acid sequence: CASSFRSMNTEAFF.

This clone was counted once. The chain couples TRBV5-1 to TRBJ2-7; the D gene could be TRBD1 or TRBD2 (5 bases each). V lost 0 bases and J lost 2, with 15 bases in between. Germline CDR1 reads SGHRS; CDR2 reads YFSETQ. The CDR3 is made up of 16 amino acids. The CDR3 loop is CASSLAFRDPTYEQYF. CDR3 sequence (DNA): TGCGCCAGCAGCTTGGCCTTCAGGGACCCCACCTACGAGCAGTACTTC.

The rearrangement joins TRBV11-2 to TRBJ1-4, with 8 positions matching TRBD1. The length of the CDR3 is 16 residues. Germline assignment: CDR1 SGHAT and CDR2 FQNNGV. After removal of 0 bases from V and 8 bases from J, the junction contained 8 bases not matched to a gene. CDR3 bases: TGTGCCAGCAGCTTAGATCAGTGGACAGGGAGGGAAAAACTGTTTTTT. Protein sequence: CASSLDQWTGREKLFF. Looking up the rest from reference TRBV11-2 and TRBJ1-4 gives the full variable domain: EAGVAQSPRYKIIEKRQSVAFWCNPISGHATLYWYQQILGQGPKLLIQFQNNGVVDDSQLPKDRFSAERLKGVDSTLKIQPAKLEDSAVYLCASSLDQWTGREKLFFGSGTQLSVL.

The CDR3 region is CASSLDNYNEQFF. CDR3 DNA: TGTGCCAGCAGCTTGGACAACTACAATGAGCAGTTCTTC. V is TRBV5-5 and J is TRBJ2-1; unclear D gene. The germline CDR1 and CDR2 sequences are SGHKS and YYEKEE (reference sequence). The CDR3 covers 13 residues. V shed 0 bases and J shed 3 bases, with 4 bases lying between them.

The CDR3 bases are TGTGCCAGCATTCTTTCCGGGGGGAAGACCCAGTACTTC. Amino acids: CASILSGGKTQYF. The V gene is TRBV28, the J gene TRBJ2-5, with 7 bases fitting TRBD2. The CDR3 runs to 13 residues. CDR1 and CDR2 (germline): MDHEN, SYDVKM. J gave up 6 bases and V 7 bases, and 8 bases lay outside the gene matches.

The rearrangement joins TRBV9 to TRBJ1-6; D is ambiguous. From germline, CDR1 is SGDLS and CDR2 YYNGEE. Trimming stripped 0 bases from V and 7 bases from J, with 8 bases between. The CDR3 sequence is 14 residues long. The DNA for the CDR3 is TGTGCCAGCAGCGTAGAGACGGGGAATTCACCCCTCCACTTT. Translation: CASSVETGNSPLHF.

The chain recombines TRBV7-9 with TRBJ1-1, with D tentatively TRBD1 (5 bases). Trimming left V 0 bases short and J 2 bases short, with 10 bases between. In germline, CDR1 is SEHNR, CDR2 FQNEAQ (reference sequence). This CDR3 contains 15 residues. The CDR3 spells CASSLAPGVNTEAFF. Here the CDR3 DNA reads TGTGCCAGCAGCTTAGCGCCGGGGGTAAACACTGAAGCTTTCTTT.

The chain couples TRBV6-6 to TRBJ2-5; no firm D call. Germline assignment: CDR1 MNHNY and CDR2 SVGAGI (reference sequence). This CDR3 comprises 12 residues. The V and J ends lost 7 bases and 2 bases respectively, with 8 bases between them. For the CDR3, the DNA is TGTGCCAGCACCTCTACACAAGAGACCCAGTACTTC. Translated, it gives CASTSTQETQYF.

This chain links TRBV2 with TRBJ1-6; D gene ambiguous. Germline CDR1 reads SNHLY; CDR2 reads FYNNEI. The CDR3 extends over 16 amino acids. Trimming shortened V by 6 bases and J by 0 bases, and 12 bases separated the two germline ends. CDR3 region: CASSPLQSSYNSPLHF. The CDR3 DNA sequence: TGTGCCAGCAGCCCCCTGCAGAGCTCCTATAATTCACCCCTCCACTTT.

J is TRBJ2-7 and V is TRBV4-1, with 8 positions matching TRBD2. Germline trimming cut 1 base from V and 1 base from J; bases unmatched to any gene: 6. From germline, CDR1 is MGHRA and CDR2 YSYEKL. The CDR3 spans 16 residues. The chain's CDR3 is CASSQVGAGGSYEQYF. The CDR3 region has the DNA TGCGCCAGCAGCCAAGTGGGGGCGGGGGGATCCTACGAGCAGTACTTC.

The rearrangement joins TRBV5-4 to TRBJ1-1, with D perhaps TRBD1 (5 bases). Germline assignment: CDR1 SGHNT and CDR2 YYREEE (reference sequence). Trimming pared 4 bases from V and 3 bases from J, leaving 19 bases between. The CDR3 covers 16 residues. CDR3 sequence reads: CASSQPQGGEDTEAFF. The CDR3, as DNA: TGTGCCAGCAGCCAACCGCAGGGAGGGGAGGACACTGAAGCTTTCTTT. The full variable domain, rest sourced from reference TRBV5-4 and TRBJ1-1, is ETGVTQSPTHLIKTRGQQVTLRCSSQSGHNTVSWYQQALGQGPQFIFQYYREEENGRGNFPPRFSGLQFPNYSSELNVNALELDDSALYLCASSQPQGGEDTEAFFGQGTRLTVV.

The chain carries TRBV19 and TRBJ2-7, with 7 bases aligning to TRBD2. Germline V gene lookup returns CDR1 LNHDA and CDR2 SQIVND (reference sequence). The CDR3 sequence is 14 residues long. V trimming: 3 bases; J trimming: 2 bases; junction bases outside the gene matches: 4. The chain's CDR3 is CASSIGGEPYEQYF. Here the CDR3 DNA reads TGTGCCAGTAGTATTGGGGGGGAACCCTACGAGCAGTACTTC.

The chain uses TRBV19 and TRBJ2-2; possibly TRBD2 for D (5 bases). CDR1 is LNHDA and CDR2 is SQIVND in the germline V gene (reference sequence). The CDR3 is 21 residues long. The V gene lost 2 bases and the J gene lost 0 bases, with 25 bases spanning the gap. The CDR3 spells CASSISPEVLLSYANTGELFF. For the CDR3, the DNA is TGTGCCAGTAGTATAAGTCCGGAGGTCCTTTTGAGTTACGCGAACACCGGGGAGCTGTTTTTT.